The text below deals with one T cell receptor (beta chain). What antigen it recognizes has not been identified. No much larger clonotype is one base removed from it; base qualities were not supplied. Patients with a history of autoimmune disease or receiving systemic immunosuppression were excluded from the trial. Peripheral blood for TCR sequencing was collected from all dose cohorts at baseline, on cycle 4 day 1, and on cycle 7 day 1. Samples were obtained from an open-label, multicenter, first-in-human phase I dose-escalation trial of ivuxolimab. The trial enrolled adults with locally advanced or metastatic head and neck squamous cell, hepatocellular, melanoma or renal cell carcinoma. Before TCR sequencing, CD4+ and CD8+ T cells were separately sorted from peripheral blood. For sequencing of the TCRbeta CDR3 region, genomic DNA was extracted from the sorted cells. The immunoSEQ Assay was used to sequence the TCRbeta CDR3 regions. This is the immuneACCESS table as TCRdb keeps it, with only in-frame sequences that have V and J called. A part of the clones is gone; compared with another copy, unresolved V genes explain less than half, and the rest is unexplained. The sample table holds some 39,000 clones, of which roughly 80% were seen once. Together, the top ten hold approximately 10% of the sample.

The source of the sample is a study of OX40 agonist ivuxolimab in advanced cancers. For context, the study as a whole: Ivuxolimab was an agonistic, fully human IgG2 monoclonal antibody directed against OX40 (CD134), a costimulatory receptor. Intravenous ivuxolimab was administered to patients every 2 weeks at six dose levels: 0.01, 0.1, 0.3, 1.5, 3 and 10 mg/kg. Among the approximately 54 dose-escalation patients, some 20 had hepatocellular carcinoma, 15 or so melanoma, 9 renal cell carcinoma and 9 head and neck cancer. In the dose-escalation cohort, 70% to 85% of patients were male, and the mean age was approximately 60 years, with a range of roughly 20 to 80. Prior anti-PD-1, anti-PD-L1 or anti-CTLA-4 therapy was permitted, and checkpoint inhibitors had been received by roughly two fifths of dose-escalation patients. Three dose-escalation patients achieved partial responses, one with hepatocellular carcinoma and two with cutaneous melanoma. Peripheral TCRbeta sequencing was intended to test whether TCR sequence diversity was altered and clonal T-cell expansion was caused by ivuxolimab. The paper reports the monotherapy dose-escalation portion (N of about 47 patients) of the phase I ivuxolimab trial. Summary of the overall study and its limitations: On average, CD8+ T cells showed more expanded clones than CD4+ T cells after ivuxolimab. Clonal expansion of both CD4+ and CD8+ blood T cells was observed from baseline to week 6 at doses 0.1 to 3.0 mg/kg. In the 0.1-3.0 mg/kg groups, partial responders were among the patients with the lowest normalized peripheral clonal expansion, particularly in CD8+ T cells. Low levels of normalized T-cell clonal expansion were also seen in some patients who did not respond. Antigen specificity was not determined for the clonally expanded peripheral T cells.

The TCR sequence derives from an adult with an advanced solid tumor such as melanoma, head and neck, liver or kidney cancer. Here the sequenced sample was CD4+ or CD8+ T cells sorted from blood, taken in a trial of the OX40 agonist ivuxolimab.

The sequenced DNA is TGTGCCAGCAGCTTAGCAACAGGTTTCCAAGAGACCCAGTACTTC. It codes for CASSLATGFQETQYF. The chain uses TRBV7-9 and TRBJ2-5; 5 matching bases give a weak D call of TRBD1. CDR1 is given as SEHNR and CDR2 as FQNEAQ, both from the germline V gene (reference sequence). Trimming at the junction amounts to 0 bases on V and 1 base on J, and the germline ends lie 9 bases apart. There are 15 amino acids in the CDR3, from cysteine to phenylalanine inclusive. The only DNA kept is the CDR3, 45 bases in frame from the first base.